This T cell receptor (beta chain) was retrieved from a study of blood T cell repertoires in COVID-19. On the study more broadly: The study drew acute and convalescent COVID-19 samples from the United States, Italy and Spain. T cells, B-cell-depleted T cells, or PBMCs provided the cDNA or gDNA that served as material.

In the study's own analysis: Scientists estimated how many nucleated cells there were by amplifying reference gene primers. The repertoire was sequenced with immunoSEQ multiplex PCR; TCRdb's copy has only in-frame clones and lacks some. Clone size and V and J calls were adopted from that table, with D and trimming inferred from the DNA. The table lists about 270,000 clones, 81% of them singletons. Germline V gene lookup returns CDR1 SGHTA and CDR2 FQGNSA. The V and J ends lost 5 bases and 5 bases, in that order; junction bases with no gene match: 11. The CDR3 has 15 amino acids. The J gene is TRBJ1-2, the V gene TRBV7-2, with 7 bases matching TRBD1. The TCR comes from a woman aged 55-69 years with active or convalescent COVID-19. The sequencing input was peripheral blood. The CDR3 sequence is CASSPTGGGAYGYTF. The CDR3 DNA reads TGTGCCAGCAGCCCTACTGGAGGGGGCGCTTATGGCTACACCTTC.